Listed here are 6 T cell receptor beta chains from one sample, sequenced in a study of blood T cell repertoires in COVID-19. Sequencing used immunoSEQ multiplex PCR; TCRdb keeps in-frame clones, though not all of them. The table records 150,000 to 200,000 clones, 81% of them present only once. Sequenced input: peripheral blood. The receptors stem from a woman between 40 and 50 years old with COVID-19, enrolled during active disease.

The CDR3 loop is CASTLQGRNTEAFF. In DNA, the CDR3 is TGTGCCAGTACCTTACAGGGGAGGAACACTGAAGCTTTCTTT. The chain recombines TRBV19 with TRBJ1-1; 7 bases agree with TRBD1. The CDR3 runs 14 residues. The germline V gene has CDR1 LNHDA and CDR2 SQIVND (reference sequence). With V trimmed by 7 bases and J by 1 base, 6 bases remained unmatched.

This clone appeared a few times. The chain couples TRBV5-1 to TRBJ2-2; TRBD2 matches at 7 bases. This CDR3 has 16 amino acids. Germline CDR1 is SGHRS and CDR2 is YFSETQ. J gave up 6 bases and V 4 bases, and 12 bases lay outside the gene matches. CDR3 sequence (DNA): TGCGCCAGCAGCCCCTGGCCGGGAGGCGAGTCCGGGGAGCTGTTTTTT. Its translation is CASSPWPGGESGELFF.

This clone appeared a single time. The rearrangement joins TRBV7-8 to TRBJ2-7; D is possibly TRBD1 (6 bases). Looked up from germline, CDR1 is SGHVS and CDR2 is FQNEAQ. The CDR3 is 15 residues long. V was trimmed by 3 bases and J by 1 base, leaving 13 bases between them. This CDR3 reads CASSFTGIGSYEQYV. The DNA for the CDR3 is TGTGCCAGCAGCTTTACAGGGATTGGTTCCTACGAGCAGTACGTC.

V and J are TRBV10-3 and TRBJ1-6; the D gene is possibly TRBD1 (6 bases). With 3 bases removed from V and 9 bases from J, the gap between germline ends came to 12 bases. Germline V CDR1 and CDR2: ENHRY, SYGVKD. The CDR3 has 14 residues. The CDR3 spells CAISERDTGSPLHF. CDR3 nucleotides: TGTGCCATCAGTGAAAGGGACACCGGTTCACCCCTCCACTTT.

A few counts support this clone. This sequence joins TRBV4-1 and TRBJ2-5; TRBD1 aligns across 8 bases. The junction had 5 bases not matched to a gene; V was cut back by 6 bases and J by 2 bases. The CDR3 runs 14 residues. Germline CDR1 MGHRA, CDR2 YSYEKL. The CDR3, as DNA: TGCGCCAGCAGGCGGACAGGGTATCAAGAGACCCAGTACTTC. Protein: CASRRTGYQETQYF.

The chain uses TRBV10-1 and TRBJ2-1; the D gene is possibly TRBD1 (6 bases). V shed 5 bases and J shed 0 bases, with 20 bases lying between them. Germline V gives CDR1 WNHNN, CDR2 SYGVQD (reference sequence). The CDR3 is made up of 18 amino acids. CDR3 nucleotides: TGCGCCAGCAGTCGTACAGGGTCCTCACCTAACTCCTACAATGAGCAGTTCTTC. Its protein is CASSRTGSSPNSYNEQFF.